The rows below give T cell receptor beta chains drawn from one sample of a study of blood T cell repertoires in COVID-19. Assay used: immunoSEQ multiplex PCR; TCRdb lists only in-frame clones, some missing. The sample carries over 200,000 clones, 70% to 90% recorded once. The sequencing sample was made of PBMCs or T cells enriched from blood (not recorded which). Receptor source: a woman aged 50 to 65 in a cohort exposed to, infected with or recovered from COVID-19 (not recorded which). CDR3s include the opening cysteine and the closing phenylalanine or tryptophan. D genes are given only for firm matches. Rows give clone size only sometimes, using once, few, many, or a class for an expanded clone.

CDR3 protein: CASGPLSGGIGELFF
CDR3 DNA: TGTGCTAGTGGGCCCCTTTCGGGGGGAATCGGGGAGCTGTTTTTT
clone size: -
D gene: TRBD2
V gene: TRBV12-5
J gene: TRBJ2-2
CDR3 length: 15

CDR3 protein: CASSSGTGEAYGYTF
CDR3 DNA: TGTGCCAGCAGCTCCGGGACAGGGGAAGCCTATGGCTACACCTTC
clone size: few
D gene: TRBD1
V gene: TRBV11-2
J gene: TRBJ1-2
CDR3 length: 15

CDR3 protein: CASSQDQGRNSPLHF
CDR3 DNA: TGCGCCAGCAGCCAAGATCAAGGCAGGAATTCACCCCTCCACTTT
clone size: -
D gene: -
V gene: TRBV4-3
J gene: TRBJ1-6
CDR3 length: 15

CDR3 protein: CASSPRGASTNEKLFF
CDR3 DNA: TGCGCCAGCAGTCCCAGGGGGGCCTCAACTAATGAAAAACTGTTTTTT
clone size: once
D gene: TRBD1
V gene: TRBV4-3
J gene: TRBJ1-4
CDR3 length: 16

CDR3 protein: CASSQVGSNYGYTF
CDR3 DNA: TGCGCCAGCAGCCAAGTTGGCTCTAACTATGGCTACACCTTC
clone size: -
D gene: -
V gene: TRBV4-1
J gene: TRBJ1-2
CDR3 length: 14

CDR3 protein: CASSLSRTSSYEQYF
CDR3 DNA: TGTGCCAGCAGTTTATCCCGAACGAGCTCCTACGAGCAGTACTTC
clone size: -
D gene: -
V gene: TRBV27
J gene: TRBJ2-7
CDR3 length: 15

CDR3 protein: CASSPPGQNSPLHF
CDR3 DNA: TGTGCCAGCAGCCCACCGGGACAGAATTCACCCCTCCACTTT
clone size: -
D gene: TRBD1
V gene: TRBV6-6
J gene: TRBJ1-6
CDR3 length: 14

CDR3 protein: CASSPFSSGAEAFF
CDR3 DNA: TGTGCCAGCTCACCCTTCAGCTCGGGAGCTGAAGCTTTCTTT
clone size: -
D gene: -
V gene: TRBV18
J gene: TRBJ1-1
CDR3 length: 14

CDR3 protein: CASSFRGDDNSPLHF
CDR3 DNA: TGTGCCAGCAGCTTCCGGGGGGACGATAATTCACCCCTCCACTTT
clone size: -
D gene: -
V gene: TRBV13
J gene: TRBJ1-6
CDR3 length: 15

CDR3 protein: CASSSRLSVELYEQYF
CDR3 DNA: TGTGCCAGCAGCTCACGCCTTAGCGTGGAACTCTACGAGCAGTACTTC
clone size: few
D gene: -
V gene: TRBV3-1/TRBV3-2
J gene: TRBJ2-7
CDR3 length: 16

CDR3 protein: CATSRNGQGYEQYF
CDR3 DNA: TGTGCCACCAGCAGAAACGGACAGGGCTACGAGCAGTACTTC
clone size: -
D gene: TRBD1
V gene: TRBV15
J gene: TRBJ2-7
CDR3 length: 14

CDR3 protein: CASIQGPGQGASPLHF
CDR3 DNA: TGTGCCAGCATCCAAGGGCCCGGACAGGGGGCCTCACCCCTCCACTTT
clone size: -
D gene: TRBD1
V gene: TRBV5-6
J gene: TRBJ1-6
CDR3 length: 16

CDR3 protein: CASSELQGASQPQHF
CDR3 DNA: TGCGCCAGCAGTGAGTTACAGGGGGCATCTCAGCCCCAGCATTTT
clone size: -
D gene: TRBD1
V gene: TRBV10-2
J gene: TRBJ1-5
CDR3 length: 15

CDR3 protein: CASSYSSGQTGNTIYF
CDR3 DNA: TGTGCCAGCAGTTACTCGTCAGGACAGACTGGAAACACCATATATTTT
clone size: -
D gene: -
V gene: TRBV6-2/TRBV6-3
J gene: TRBJ1-3
CDR3 length: 16

CDR3 protein: CASRDRDPQPQHF
CDR3 DNA: TGTGCCAGCAGGGACAGGGACCCTCAGCCCCAGCATTTT
clone size: -
D gene: TRBD1
V gene: TRBV19
J gene: TRBJ1-5
CDR3 length: 13

CDR3 protein: CASSSRQGAMGNTIYF
CDR3 DNA: TGTGCCAGCAGTTCACGACAGGGGGCTATGGGAAACACCATATATTTT
clone size: -
D gene: TRBD1
V gene: TRBV27
J gene: TRBJ1-3
CDR3 length: 16

CDR3 protein: CAWSQTGYQEGAYNSPLHF
CDR3 DNA: TGTGCCTGGAGCCAAACAGGGTACCAAGAAGGCGCCTATAATTCACCCCTCCACTTT
clone size: -
D gene: -
V gene: TRBV30
J gene: TRBJ1-6
CDR3 length: 19

CDR3 protein: CASSLSGVSGYTF
CDR3 DNA: TGTGCCAGCAGCTTATCCGGGGTTAGCGGCTACACCTTC
clone size: -
D gene: -
V gene: TRBV6-5
J gene: TRBJ1-2
CDR3 length: 13

CDR3 protein: CASSLGSRDYGYTF
CDR3 DNA: TGTGCCAGCAGTTTAGGGAGCCGAGACTATGGCTACACCTTC
clone size: -
D gene: -
V gene: TRBV28
J gene: TRBJ1-2
CDR3 length: 14

CDR3 protein: CASSQVSRQETQYF
CDR3 DNA: TGCGCCAGCAGCCAAGTTAGCCGCCAAGAGACCCAGTACTTC
clone size: once
D gene: -
V gene: TRBV4-1
J gene: TRBJ2-5
CDR3 length: 14

CDR3 protein: CASSDAGSRSNQPQHF
CDR3 DNA: TGTGCCAGTAGCGATGCAGGGTCACGTAGCAATCAGCCCCAGCATTTT
clone size: few
D gene: -
V gene: TRBV19
J gene: TRBJ1-5
CDR3 length: 16

CDR3 protein: CARSMGQGSFSYEQYF
CDR3 DNA: TGTGCCAGAAGCATGGGACAGGGCTCCTTCTCCTACGAGCAGTACTTC
clone size: -
D gene: TRBD1
V gene: TRBV5-3
J gene: TRBJ2-7
CDR3 length: 16

CDR3 protein: CASSLRRSGNTIYF
CDR3 DNA: TGTGCCAGCAGCTTACGCAGATCTGGAAACACCATATATTTT
clone size: -
D gene: -
V gene: TRBV7-9
J gene: TRBJ1-3
CDR3 length: 14

CDR3 protein: CASSSPGQGNNEQFF
CDR3 DNA: TGTGCCAGCAGTTCACCGGGACAAGGAAACAATGAGCAGTTCTTC
clone size: -
D gene: -
V gene: TRBV7-3
J gene: TRBJ2-1
CDR3 length: 15

CDR3 protein: CASSVGVGSSYNEQFF
CDR3 DNA: TGTGCCAGCAGCGTAGGGGTAGGGAGCTCCTACAATGAGCAGTTCTTC
clone size: -
D gene: -
V gene: TRBV9
J gene: TRBJ2-1
CDR3 length: 16

CDR3 protein: CASSRSREHNEQFF
CDR3 DNA: TGTGCCAGCAGTCGGAGTCGTGAGCACAATGAGCAGTTCTTC
clone size: -
D gene: -
V gene: TRBV11-1
J gene: TRBJ2-1
CDR3 length: 14

CDR3 protein: CASGGQGALPEAFF
CDR3 DNA: TGTGCCAGCGGCGGACAGGGGGCGCTTCCTGAAGCTTTCTTT
clone size: -
D gene: TRBD1
V gene: TRBV5-6
J gene: TRBJ1-1
CDR3 length: 14

CDR3 protein: CASSYSRTSEAFF
CDR3 DNA: TGTGCCAGCAGTTACTCGCGGACATCTGAAGCTTTCTTT
clone size: -
D gene: -
V gene: TRBV6-5
J gene: TRBJ1-1
CDR3 length: 13

CDR3 protein: CASSPGTVGNTIYF
CDR3 DNA: TGTGCCAGCAGCCCAGGGACAGTCGGAAACACCATATATTTT
clone size: -
D gene: TRBD1
V gene: TRBV7-9
J gene: TRBJ1-3
CDR3 length: 14

CDR3 protein: CASSQGFNYGYTF
CDR3 DNA: TGTGCCAGCAGTCAGGGGTTCAACTATGGCTACACCTTC
clone size: -
D gene: -
V gene: TRBV5-5
J gene: TRBJ1-2
CDR3 length: 13

CDR3 protein: CASSYQETQYF
CDR3 DNA: TGTGCCAGCAGTTATCAAGAGACCCAGTACTTC
clone size: -
D gene: -
V gene: TRBV2
J gene: TRBJ2-5
CDR3 length: 11

CDR3 protein: CASSYTRNIQYF
CDR3 DNA: TGTGCCAGCAGTTATACTAGAAACATTCAGTACTTC
clone size: -
D gene: -
V gene: TRBV12-3/TRBV12-4
J gene: TRBJ2-4
CDR3 length: 12

CDR3 protein: CASSLGTFGELFF
CDR3 DNA: TGTGCCAGCAGCTTAGGGACTTTCGGGGAGCTGTTTTTT
clone size: once
D gene: -
V gene: TRBV7-6
J gene: TRBJ2-2
CDR3 length: 13

CDR3 protein: CASSQEGPGQGDTQYF
CDR3 DNA: TGCGCCAGCAGCCAAGAGGGGCCGGGACAGGGCGATACGCAGTATTTT
clone size: -
D gene: TRBD1
V gene: TRBV4-3
J gene: TRBJ2-3
CDR3 length: 16

CDR3 protein: CASSQSRTNNYGYTF
CDR3 DNA: TGCGCCAGCAGCCAATCCAGGACAAATAACTATGGCTACACCTTC
clone size: once
D gene: -
V gene: TRBV4-1
J gene: TRBJ1-2
CDR3 length: 15

CDR3 protein: CASSLGGLVIGREQYF
CDR3 DNA: TGTGCCAGCAGCTTGGGAGGACTAGTAATTGGGCGCGAGCAGTACTTC
clone size: -
D gene: TRBD2
V gene: TRBV5-4
J gene: TRBJ2-7
CDR3 length: 16

CDR3 protein: CASSSQPGQGAREQYF
CDR3 DNA: TGCGCCAGCAGCTCGCAACCGGGACAGGGGGCGCGGGAGCAGTACTTC
clone size: -
D gene: TRBD1
V gene: TRBV5-1
J gene: TRBJ2-7
CDR3 length: 16

CDR3 protein: CASSPSGGTGELFF
CDR3 DNA: TGCGCCAGCAGCCCATCAGGGGGCACCGGGGAGCTGTTTTTT
clone size: -
D gene: TRBD1
V gene: TRBV5-1
J gene: TRBJ2-2
CDR3 length: 14

CDR3 protein: CASSFGGGGLGNQPQHF
CDR3 DNA: TGTGCCAGCAGCTTTGGGGGAGGGGGATTGGGCAATCAGCCCCAGCATTTT
clone size: -
D gene: -
V gene: TRBV7-2
J gene: TRBJ1-5
CDR3 length: 17

CDR3 protein: CASSLARDEKLFF
CDR3 DNA: TGCGCCAGCAGCTTGGCCCGGGATGAAAAACTGTTTTTT
clone size: -
D gene: -
V gene: TRBV5-1
J gene: TRBJ1-4
CDR3 length: 13

CDR3 protein: CASRPPGDYGYTF
CDR3 DNA: TGTGCCAGCAGACCCCCAGGGGACTATGGCTACACCTTC
clone size: -
D gene: -
V gene: TRBV28
J gene: TRBJ1-2
CDR3 length: 13

CDR3 protein: CASSYTGEPNYGYTF
CDR3 DNA: TGTGCCAGCAGTTACACAGGAGAACCTAACTATGGCTACACCTTC
clone size: -
D gene: -
V gene: TRBV2
J gene: TRBJ1-2
CDR3 length: 15

CDR3 protein: CASSIGTASYEQYF
CDR3 DNA: TGTGCCAGCAGTATAGGGACAGCCTCCTACGAGCAGTACTTC
clone size: once
D gene: TRBD1
V gene: TRBV11-2
J gene: TRBJ2-7
CDR3 length: 14

CDR3 protein: CAGDSKGANEELFF
CDR3 DNA: TGTGCTGGAGACTCCAAGGGGGCAAATGAAGAACTGTTTTTT
clone size: -
D gene: TRBD1
V gene: TRBV30
J gene: TRBJ1-4
CDR3 length: 14

CDR3 protein: CASTAPGLDTGELFF
CDR3 DNA: TGTGCCAGTACCGCGCCGGGACTCGACACCGGGGAGCTGTTTTTT
clone size: -
D gene: -
V gene: TRBV19
J gene: TRBJ2-2
CDR3 length: 15

CDR3 protein: CAWTEGHFEKLFF
CDR3 DNA: TGTGCCTGGACCGAGGGACACTTTGAAAAACTGTTTTTT
clone size: -
D gene: -
V gene: TRBV30
J gene: TRBJ1-4
CDR3 length: 13

CDR3 protein: CSASTVTGAGEKLFF
CDR3 DNA: TGCAGTGCTAGTACAGTGACAGGGGCTGGTGAAAAACTGTTTTTT
clone size: once
D gene: TRBD1
V gene: TRBV20-1
J gene: TRBJ1-4
CDR3 length: 15

CDR3 protein: CASSQDVGTEVRTF
CDR3 DNA: TGCGCCAGCAGCCAAGATGTGGGGACAGAAGTTCGGACCTTC
clone size: -
D gene: TRBD1
V gene: TRBV4-3
J gene: TRBJ1-2
CDR3 length: 14

CDR3 protein: CASSPAHAEGQETQYF
CDR3 DNA: TGTGCCAGCAGCCCGGCCCACGCAGAGGGCCAAGAGACCCAGTACTTC
clone size: once
D gene: -
V gene: TRBV7-6
J gene: TRBJ2-5
CDR3 length: 16

CDR3 protein: CASSMGSRGNQPQHF
CDR3 DNA: TGTGCCAGTAGTATGGGGTCCAGGGGCAATCAGCCCCAGCATTTT
clone size: -
D gene: -
V gene: TRBV19
J gene: TRBJ1-5
CDR3 length: 15